This T cell receptor (beta chain) was captured by sequencing in a study of breast tumors, draining lymph nodes, adjacent tissues. Broader study findings: Luminal-like breast cancer showed significantly higher tumor–nontumor repertoire similarity than basal-like. Tumor repertoires ranked between lymph nodes and nontumor tissue in diversity, with V and J gene preferences. Data only fit, rather than demonstrated, lymph node origin of most tumor T cells.

TCRdb re-called the multiplex PCR reads through MiXCR, storing one row per CDR3 protein. In the table there are about 230,000 distinct CDR3 sequences, about a third of which are singletons. Axillary draining lymph nodes of breast cancer patients supplied the node samples. This clonotype was seen more than once but under ten times. Its antigen remains unknown. One end of the junction varies from germline; a read error may be responsible. CDR3 size: 15 residues. CDR1 and CDR2 from the germline V gene are DFQATT and SNEGSKA (reference sequence). Sequencing was done on a sample of axillary lymph node tissue. This chain links TRBV20-1 with TRBJ1-3; a possible D gene is TRBD1 (5 bases). The TCR originated in a female donor with breast cancer. Some clones in this sample may be carry-over from other donors' samples. The CDR3 spells CSARDYGHPGNTVYF. The DNA of the CDR3 is TGCAGTGCTAGAGATTATGGACACCCTGGAAACACCGTATATTTT.